Below are 15 T cell receptor beta chains sequenced from a single sample in a study of OX40 agonist ivuxolimab in advanced cancers. The repertoire was sequenced with immunoSEQ multiplex PCR; TCRdb's copy has only in-frame clones and lacks some. The sample consists of around 19,000 clones, just under 75% of them appearing once. The sample in question was CD4+ or CD8+ T cells sorted from blood, obtained in a trial of the OX40 agonist ivuxolimab. The receptors originated from an adult with an advanced solid tumor such as melanoma, head and neck, liver or kidney cancer.

This clone was counted between two and nine times. The chain recombines TRBV28 with TRBJ2-3; D is unclear. V lost 6 bases and J 5 bases, leaving 9 bases between the germline ends. The length of the CDR3 is 12 residues. Germline CDR1 is MDHEN and CDR2 is SYDVKM. CDR3: CASRTNGDTQYF. In DNA, the CDR3 is TGTGCCAGCAGAACCAATGGAGATACGCAGTATTTT.

The chain carries TRBV4-1 and TRBJ1-1, with unresolved D. Per germline, CDR1 MGHRA and CDR2 YSYEKL. Trimming took off 3 bases at V and 1 base at J, with 9 bases between the two ends. CDR3 size: 14 residues. CDR3 loop: CASSQTSANTEAFF. The CDR3 DNA reads as TGCGCCAGCAGCCAGACATCCGCGAACACTGAAGCTTTCTTT.

The rearrangement joins TRBV29-1 to TRBJ2-1; no clear D gene. The V end was cut by 5 bases, the J end by 5 bases, with 4 bases between. CDR3 length: 10 amino acids. Looked up from germline, CDR1 is SQVTM and CDR2 is ANQGSEA. CDR3 nucleotides: TGCAGCGTTCTAGACAATGAGCAGTTCTTC. Translation gives CSVLDNEQFF.

V is TRBV5-1 and J is TRBJ2-3, with D maybe TRBD2 (6 bases). V lost 0 bases and J 4 bases, leaving 12 bases between the germline ends. CDR1 is SGHRS and CDR2 is YFSETQ in the germline V gene. The CDR3 extends over 15 amino acids. DNA for the CDR3: TGCGCCAGCAGCTTGGAACTATCTAGCGCAGATACGCAGTATTTT. Amino acid sequence: CASSLELSSADTQYF.

The rearrangement joins TRBV7-6 to TRBJ2-1, with 9 bases matching TRBD2. The CDR3 covers 15 residues. Germline V gene sequence: CDR1 SGHVS, CDR2 FNYEAQ. V shed 4 bases and J 8 bases; nucleotides not matched to a gene: 9. In DNA form, the CDR3 reads TGTGCCAGCAGCTCCACTAGCGGGTCCTGGGATGAGCAGTTCTTC. Protein sequence: CASSSTSGSWDEQFF.

This clone is a singleton in its sample. This chain connects TRBV7-9 to TRBJ1-2; D is perhaps TRBD1 (6 bases). Germline V gene sequence: CDR1 SEHNR, CDR2 FQNEAQ (reference sequence). Trimming took off 5 bases at V and 3 bases at J, with 16 bases between the two ends. CDR3 size: 15 residues. CDR3 residues: CASSLGQNSYYGYTF. As DNA, the CDR3 is TGTGCCAGCAGCCTTGGACAGAATTCCTACTATGGCTACACCTTC.

This chain joins TRBV9 and TRBJ2-7; 11 bases agree with TRBD2. Germline V gene lookup returns CDR1 SGDLS and CDR2 YYNGEE. The junction had 3 bases not matched to a gene; V was cut back by 4 bases and J by 0 bases. The length of the CDR3 is 15 residues. CDR3 in amino acids: CASSPGTSGSYEQYF. The CDR3 DNA follows: TGTGCCAGCAGCCCAGGGACTAGCGGCTCCTACGAGCAGTACTTC.

The CDR3 DNA is TGTGCCAGCAGCTCCGGAGATTCCGACAATGAGCAGTTCTTC. It encodes CASSSGDSDNEQFF. The genes are TRBV5-4 and TRBJ2-1; D not resolved. This CDR3 comprises 14 residues. Germline values: CDR1 SGHNT, CDR2 YYREEE (reference sequence). V lost 3 bases, J lost 5 bases, and 12 bases lay in between. The whole variable domain, filled in from reference TRBV5-4 and TRBJ2-1, reads ETGVTQSPTHLIKTRGQQVTLRCSSQSGHNTVSWYQQALGQGPQFIFQYYREEENGRGNFPPRFSGLQFPNYSSELNVNALELDDSALYLCASSSGDSDNEQFFGPGTRLTVL.

This rearrangement joins TRBV4-3 to TRBJ2-7; D is unresolved. The CDR3 loop spans 20 amino acids. Trimming pared 0 bases from V and 1 base from J, leaving 25 bases between. CDR1 and CDR2 from the germline V gene are LGHNA and YSLEER. In DNA form, the CDR3 reads TGCGCCAGCAGCCAAGAATTTTTGGTGTCGGGTCTCCCTCAGTCCTACGAGCAGTACTTC. It specifies CASSQEFLVSGLPQSYEQYF.

The chain couples TRBV7-9 to TRBJ2-7; either TRBD1 or TRBD2 may fit D (5 bases each). Germline CDR1 and CDR2: SEHNR and FQNEAQ (reference sequence). V dropped 5 bases and J dropped 2 bases, with 13 bases sitting between them. The CDR3 covers 14 residues. The CDR3 here is CASSPARGTYEQYF. The CDR3 DNA follows: TGTGCCAGCAGCCCGGCGAGGGGCACCTACGAGCAGTACTTC.

The chain recombines TRBV5-1 with TRBJ1-1, with a tentative D call TRBD1 (5 bases). The germline V and J ends were trimmed by 2 bases and 5 bases, with 13 bases remaining between them. The CDR3 contains 14 residues. CDR1 SGHRS and CDR2 YFSETQ come from the germline V gene. CDR3 sequence: CASSFGTVGTEAFF. The CDR3 DNA follows: TGCGCCAGCAGCTTTGGGACGGTGGGGACTGAAGCTTTCTTT.

The V call is TRBV28, the J call TRBJ2-3; a possible D gene is TRBD1 (5 bases). The CDR3 extends over 14 amino acids. Germline V lookup: CDR1 MDHEN, CDR2 SYDVKM. Trimming left V 2 bases short and J 7 bases short, with 13 bases between. The CDR3 DNA is TGTGCCAGCAGTTTAGCAGGGTTGGTGAATACGCAGTATTTT. It specifies CASSLAGLVNTQYF. Combining the CDR3 with reference TRBV28 and TRBJ2-3 gives the whole variable domain DVKVTQSSRYLVKRTGEKVFLECVQDMDHENMFWYRQDPGLGLRLIYFSYDVKMKEKGDIPEGYSVSREKKERFSLILESASTNQTSMYLCASSLAGLVNTQYFGPGTRLTVL.

The rearrangement links TRBV27 to TRBJ2-5; D is uncertain. Trimming removed 4 bases at V and 1 base at J, with 13 bases between. There are 15 residues in the CDR3. Germline V lookup: CDR1 MNHEY, CDR2 SMNVEV (reference sequence). CDR3 in amino acids: CASSYRGRPQETQYF. The CDR3, as DNA: TGTGCCAGCAGTTATCGTGGCCGACCCCAAGAGACCCAGTACTTC.

This clone was seen just once. V and J are TRBV15 and TRBJ2-5; 12 bases map to TRBD2. Trimming took 0 bases from V and 6 from J; bases not matched to a gene: 2. Per germline, CDR1 LNHNV and CDR2 YYDKDF (reference sequence). The CDR3 runs to 15 residues. Here the CDR3 DNA reads TGTGCCACCAGCAGAGATCTAGCGGGGGGGCAGACCCAGTACTTC. This translates into CATSRDLAGGQTQYF. The full variable domain, rest sourced from reference TRBV15 and TRBJ2-5, is DAMVIQNPRYQVTQFGKPVTLSCSQTLNHNVMYWYQQKSSQAPKLLFHYYDKDFNNEADTPDNFQSRRPNTSFCFLDIRSPGLGDTAMYLCATSRDLAGGQTQYFGPGTRLLVL.

The CDR3 DNA reads TGTGCCAGCAGCCAATCAGGGGTTGGCAATCAGCCCCAGCATTTT. It translates to CASSQSGVGNQPQHF. V and J are TRBV16 and TRBJ1-5; possible D gene TRBD1, 5 bases. The CDR3 length is 15 residues. Germline V gene lookup returns CDR1 KGHSY and CDR2 FQNENV. V lost 0 bases, J lost 2 bases, and 8 bases lay in between.